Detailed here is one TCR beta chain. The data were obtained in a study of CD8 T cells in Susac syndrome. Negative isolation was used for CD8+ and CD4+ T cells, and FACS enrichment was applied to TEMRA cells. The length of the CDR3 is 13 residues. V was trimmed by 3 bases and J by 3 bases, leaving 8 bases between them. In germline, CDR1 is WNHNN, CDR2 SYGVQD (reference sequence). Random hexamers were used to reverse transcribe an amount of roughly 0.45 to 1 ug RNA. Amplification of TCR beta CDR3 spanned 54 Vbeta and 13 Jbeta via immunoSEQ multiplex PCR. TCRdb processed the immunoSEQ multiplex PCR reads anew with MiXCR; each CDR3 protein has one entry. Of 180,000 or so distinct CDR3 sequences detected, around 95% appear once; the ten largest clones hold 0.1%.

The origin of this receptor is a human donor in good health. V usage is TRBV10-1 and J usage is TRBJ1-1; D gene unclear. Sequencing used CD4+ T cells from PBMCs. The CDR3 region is CASSDRLDTEAFF. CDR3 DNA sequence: TGCGCCAGCAGTGACAGATTGGACACTGAAGCTTTCTTT.